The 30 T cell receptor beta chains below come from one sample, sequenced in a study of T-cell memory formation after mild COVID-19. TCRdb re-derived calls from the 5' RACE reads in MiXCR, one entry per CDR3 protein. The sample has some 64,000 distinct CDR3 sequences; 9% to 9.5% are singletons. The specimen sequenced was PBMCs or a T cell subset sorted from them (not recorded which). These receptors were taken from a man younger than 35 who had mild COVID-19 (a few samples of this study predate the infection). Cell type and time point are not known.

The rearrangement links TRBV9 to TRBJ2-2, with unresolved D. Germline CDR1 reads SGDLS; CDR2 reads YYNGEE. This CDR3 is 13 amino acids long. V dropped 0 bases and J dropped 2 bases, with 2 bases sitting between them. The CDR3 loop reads CASSVDNTGELFF. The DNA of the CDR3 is TGTGCCAGCAGCGTAGACAACACCGGGGAGCTGTTTTTT.

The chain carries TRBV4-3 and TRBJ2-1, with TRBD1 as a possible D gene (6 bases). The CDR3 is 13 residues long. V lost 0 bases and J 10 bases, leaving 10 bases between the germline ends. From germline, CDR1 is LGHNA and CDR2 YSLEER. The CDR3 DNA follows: TGCGCCAGCAGCCAAGATACGGGGACAGAGCAGTTCTTC. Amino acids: CASSQDTGTEQFF.

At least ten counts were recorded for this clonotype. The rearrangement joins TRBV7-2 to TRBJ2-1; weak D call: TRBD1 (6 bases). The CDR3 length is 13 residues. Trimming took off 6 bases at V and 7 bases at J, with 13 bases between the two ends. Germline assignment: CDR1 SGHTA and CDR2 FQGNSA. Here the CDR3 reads CASRWGPRNEQFF. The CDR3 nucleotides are TGTGCCAGCAGGTGGGGGCCGCGGAATGAGCAGTTCTTC.

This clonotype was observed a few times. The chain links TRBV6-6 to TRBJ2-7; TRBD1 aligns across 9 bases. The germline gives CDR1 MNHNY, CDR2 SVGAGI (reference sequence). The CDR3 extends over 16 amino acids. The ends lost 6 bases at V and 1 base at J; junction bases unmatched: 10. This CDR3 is CASSGPGTGRSYEQYV. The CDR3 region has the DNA TGTGCCAGCAGCGGACCCGGGACAGGGAGGTCCTACGAGCAGTACGTC.

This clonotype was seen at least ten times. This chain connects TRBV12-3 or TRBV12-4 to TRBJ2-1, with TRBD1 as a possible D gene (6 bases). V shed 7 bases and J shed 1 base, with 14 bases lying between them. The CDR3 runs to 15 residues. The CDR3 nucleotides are TGTGCCAGCACTACCCCCGGACAGTCCTACAATGAGCAGTTCTTC. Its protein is CASTTPGQSYNEQFF.

In DNA form, the CDR3 reads TGTGCCAGCAGCCCGGAGTTGAGGGCCGGTGAGCAGTTCTTC. It yields the protein CASSPELRAGEQFF. The chain has TRBV7-2 and TRBJ2-1, with D perhaps matching TRBD2 (5 bases). Trimming took off 5 bases at V and 9 bases at J, with 17 bases between the two ends. This CDR3 comprises 14 residues. The germline CDR1 and CDR2 sequences are SGHTA and FQGNSA. Full variable domain (missing parts from reference TRBV7-2 and TRBJ2-1): GAGVSQSPSNKVTEKGKDVELRCDPISGHTALYWYRQSLGQGLEFLIYFQGNSAPDKSGLPSDRFSAERTGGSVSTLTIQRTQQEDSAVYLCASSPELRAGEQFFGPGTRLTVL.

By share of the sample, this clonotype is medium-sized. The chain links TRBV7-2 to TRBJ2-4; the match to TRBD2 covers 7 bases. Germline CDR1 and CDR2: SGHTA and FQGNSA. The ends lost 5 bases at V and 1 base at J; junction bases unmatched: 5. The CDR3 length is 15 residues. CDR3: CASSRDYGAKNIQYF. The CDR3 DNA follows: TGTGCCAGCAGCAGGGACTACGGGGCCAAAAACATTCAGTACTTC.

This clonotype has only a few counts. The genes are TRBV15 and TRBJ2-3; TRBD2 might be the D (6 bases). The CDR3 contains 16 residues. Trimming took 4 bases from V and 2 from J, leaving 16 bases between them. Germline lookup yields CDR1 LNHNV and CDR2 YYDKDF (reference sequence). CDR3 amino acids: CATSKGNSGATDTQYF. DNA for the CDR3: TGTGCCACCAGCAAAGGCAATAGCGGAGCCACAGATACGCAGTATTTT.

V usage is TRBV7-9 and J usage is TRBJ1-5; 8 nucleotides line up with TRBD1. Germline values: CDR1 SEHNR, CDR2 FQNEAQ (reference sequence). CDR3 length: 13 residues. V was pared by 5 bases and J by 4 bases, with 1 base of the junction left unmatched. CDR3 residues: CASSRQGNQPQHF. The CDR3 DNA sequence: TGTGCCAGCAGCCGACAGGGGAATCAGCCCCAGCATTTT.

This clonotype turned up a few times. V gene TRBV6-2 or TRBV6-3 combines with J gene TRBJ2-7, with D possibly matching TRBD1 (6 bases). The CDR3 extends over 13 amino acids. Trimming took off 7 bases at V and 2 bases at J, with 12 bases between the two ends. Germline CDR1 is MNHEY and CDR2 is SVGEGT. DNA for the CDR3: TGTGCCAGCAACTTGGACAGCCCCTACGAGCAGTACTTC. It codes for CASNLDSPYEQYF.

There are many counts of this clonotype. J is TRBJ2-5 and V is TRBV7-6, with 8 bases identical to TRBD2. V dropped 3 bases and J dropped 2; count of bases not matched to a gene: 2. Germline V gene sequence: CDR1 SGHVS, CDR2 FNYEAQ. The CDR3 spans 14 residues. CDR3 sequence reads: CASSFSGAQETQYF. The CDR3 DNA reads TGTGCCAGCAGCTTTAGCGGGGCTCAAGAGACCCAGTACTTC.

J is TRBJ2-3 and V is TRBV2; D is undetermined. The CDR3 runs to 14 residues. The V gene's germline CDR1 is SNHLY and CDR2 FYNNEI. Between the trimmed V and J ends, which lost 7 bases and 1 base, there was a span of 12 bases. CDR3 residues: CASIPSMGTDTQYF. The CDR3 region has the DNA TGTGCCAGCATCCCCAGTATGGGCACAGATACGCAGTATTTT.

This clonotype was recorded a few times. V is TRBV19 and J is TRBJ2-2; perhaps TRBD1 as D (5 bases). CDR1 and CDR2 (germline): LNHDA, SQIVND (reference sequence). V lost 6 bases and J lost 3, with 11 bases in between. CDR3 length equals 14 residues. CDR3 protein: CASRWQGDTGELFF. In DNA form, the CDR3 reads TGTGCCAGTAGGTGGCAGGGCGACACCGGGGAGCTGTTTTTT. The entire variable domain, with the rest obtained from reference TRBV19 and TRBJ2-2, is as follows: DGGITQSPKYLFRKEGQNVTLSCEQNLNHDAMYWYRQDPGQGLRLIYYSQIVNDFQKGDIAEGYSVSREKKESFPLTVTSAQKNPTAFYLCASRWQGDTGELFFGEGSRLTVL.

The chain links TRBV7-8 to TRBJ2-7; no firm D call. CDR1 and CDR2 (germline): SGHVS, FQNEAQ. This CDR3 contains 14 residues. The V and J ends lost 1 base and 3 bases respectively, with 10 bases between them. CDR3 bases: TGTGCCAGCAGCTTAGTTGGGTTAGACTACGAGCAGTACTTC. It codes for CASSLVGLDYEQYF.

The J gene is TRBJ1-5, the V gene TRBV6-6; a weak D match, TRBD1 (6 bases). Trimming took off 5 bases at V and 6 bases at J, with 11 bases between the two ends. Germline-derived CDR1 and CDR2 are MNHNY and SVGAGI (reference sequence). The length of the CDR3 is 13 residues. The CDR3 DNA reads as TGTGCCAGCAGTACAGGGTCGGTTCAGCCCCAGCATTTT. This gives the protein CASSTGSVQPQHF.

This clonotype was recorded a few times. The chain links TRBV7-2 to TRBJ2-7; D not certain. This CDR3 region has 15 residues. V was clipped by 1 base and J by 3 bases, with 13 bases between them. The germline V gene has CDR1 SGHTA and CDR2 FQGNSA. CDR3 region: CASSLGTSSYYEQYF. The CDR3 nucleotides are TGTGCCAGCAGCTTAGGCACGTCCTCCTACTACGAGCAGTACTTC.

CDR3 protein: CASSPWGGGETQYF. CDR3 sequence (DNA): TGTGCCAGCAGCCCGTGGGGGGGTGGAGAGACCCAGTACTTC. The V and J genes are TRBV7-2 and TRBJ2-5, with 7 bases that match TRBD2. The CDR3 sequence is 14 residues long. Germline trimming cut 5 bases from V and 4 bases from J; bases unmatched to any gene: 7. Germline CDR1 and CDR2: SGHTA and FQGNSA. Combining the CDR3 with reference TRBV7-2 and TRBJ2-5 gives the whole variable domain GAGVSQSPSNKVTEKGKDVELRCDPISGHTALYWYRQSLGQGLEFLIYFQGNSAPDKSGLPSDRFSAERTGGSVSTLTIQRTQQEDSAVYLCASSPWGGGETQYFGPGTRLLVL.

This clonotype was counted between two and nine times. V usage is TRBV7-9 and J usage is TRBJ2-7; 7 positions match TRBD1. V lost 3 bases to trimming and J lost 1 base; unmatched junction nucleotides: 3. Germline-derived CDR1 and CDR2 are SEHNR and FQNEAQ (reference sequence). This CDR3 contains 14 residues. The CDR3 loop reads CASSFGTASYEQYV. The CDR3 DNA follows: TGTGCCAGCAGCTTTGGGACAGCTTCCTACGAGCAGTACGTC.

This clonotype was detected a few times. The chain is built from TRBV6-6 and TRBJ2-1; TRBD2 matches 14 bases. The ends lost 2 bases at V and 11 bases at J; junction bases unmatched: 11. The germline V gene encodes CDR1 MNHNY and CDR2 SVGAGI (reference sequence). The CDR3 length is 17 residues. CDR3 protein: CASSYDPGTSGGAKQFF. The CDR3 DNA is TGTGCCAGCAGTTACGATCCCGGGACTAGCGGGGGTGCTAAGCAGTTCTTC.

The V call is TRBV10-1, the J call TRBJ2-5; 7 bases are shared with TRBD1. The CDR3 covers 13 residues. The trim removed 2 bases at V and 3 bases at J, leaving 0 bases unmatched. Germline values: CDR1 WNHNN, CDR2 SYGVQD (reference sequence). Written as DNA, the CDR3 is TGCGCCAGCAGTGAGGACAGGGAAGAGACCCAGTACTTC. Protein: CASSEDREETQYF.

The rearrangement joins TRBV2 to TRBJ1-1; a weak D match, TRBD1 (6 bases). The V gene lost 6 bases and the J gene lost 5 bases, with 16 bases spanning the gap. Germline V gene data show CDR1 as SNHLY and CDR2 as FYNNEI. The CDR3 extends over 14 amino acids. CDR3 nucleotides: TGTGCCAGCAGCCCCGCAGGGGCGTCAACTGAAGCTTTCTTT. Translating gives CASSPAGASTEAFF.

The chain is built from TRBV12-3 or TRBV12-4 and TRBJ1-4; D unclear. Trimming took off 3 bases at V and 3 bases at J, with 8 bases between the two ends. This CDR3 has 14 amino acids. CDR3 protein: CASSFWGSNEKLFF. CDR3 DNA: TGTGCCAGCAGTTTTTGGGGATCTAATGAAAAACTGTTTTTT.

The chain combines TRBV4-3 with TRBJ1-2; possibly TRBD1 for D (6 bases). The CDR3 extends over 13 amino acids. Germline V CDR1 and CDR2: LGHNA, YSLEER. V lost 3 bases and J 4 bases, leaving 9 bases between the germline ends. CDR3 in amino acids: CASSQGGSYGYTF. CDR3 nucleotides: TGCGCCAGCAGCCAGGGGGGCAGCTATGGCTACACCTTC.

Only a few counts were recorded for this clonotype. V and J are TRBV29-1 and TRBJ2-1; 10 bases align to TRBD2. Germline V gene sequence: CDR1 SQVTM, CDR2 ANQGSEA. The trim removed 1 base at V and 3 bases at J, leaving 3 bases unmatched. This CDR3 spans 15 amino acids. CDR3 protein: CSVEGSGGVYNEQFF. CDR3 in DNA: TGCAGCGTTGAAGGGAGCGGGGGGGTCTACAATGAGCAGTTCTTC.

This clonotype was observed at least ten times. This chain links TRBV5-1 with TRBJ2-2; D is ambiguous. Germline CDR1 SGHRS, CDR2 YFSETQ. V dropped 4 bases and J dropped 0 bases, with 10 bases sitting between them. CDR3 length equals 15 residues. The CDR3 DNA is TGCGCCAGCAGCCGCTCAGTAGCGAACACCGGGGAGCTGTTTTTT. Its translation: CASSRSVANTGELFF.

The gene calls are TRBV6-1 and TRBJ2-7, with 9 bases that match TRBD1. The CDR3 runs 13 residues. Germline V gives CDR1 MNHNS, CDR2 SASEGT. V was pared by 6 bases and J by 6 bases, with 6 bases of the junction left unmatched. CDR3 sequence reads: CASSRDRALEQYF. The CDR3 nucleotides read TGTGCCAGCAGCAGGGACAGGGCCCTCGAGCAGTACTTC.

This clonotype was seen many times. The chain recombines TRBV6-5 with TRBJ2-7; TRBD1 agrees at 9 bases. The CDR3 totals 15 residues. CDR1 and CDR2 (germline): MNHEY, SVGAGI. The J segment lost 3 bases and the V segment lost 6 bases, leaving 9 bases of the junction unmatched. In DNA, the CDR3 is TGTGCCAGCAGATCCAACGGGGGACAGGGCTACGAGCAGTACTTC. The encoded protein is CASRSNGGQGYEQYF.

CDR3 sequence reads: CASTDPRDSSEKLFF. The CDR3 region has the DNA TGTGCCAGCACCGACCCCCGGGACAGTAGTGAAAAACTGTTTTTT. The chain uses TRBV11-2 and TRBJ1-4; 7 bases line up with TRBD1. The CDR3 runs 15 residues. Germline trimming cut 7 bases from V and 7 bases from J; bases unmatched to any gene: 12. From germline, CDR1 is SGHAT and CDR2 FQNNGV.

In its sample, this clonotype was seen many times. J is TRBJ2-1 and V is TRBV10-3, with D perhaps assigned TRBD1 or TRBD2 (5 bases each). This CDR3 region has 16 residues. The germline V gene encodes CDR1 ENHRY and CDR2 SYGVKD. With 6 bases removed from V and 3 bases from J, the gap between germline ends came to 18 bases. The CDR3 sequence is CAISSRGRSLYNEQFF. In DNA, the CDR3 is TGTGCCATCAGCAGCCGGGGCCGCTCCCTCTACAATGAGCAGTTCTTC.

The CDR3 reads CASTLRDRGPEQYF. DNA for the CDR3: TGTGCCAGCACCCTCCGGGACAGAGGACCCGAGCAGTACTTC. The chain couples TRBV12-3 or TRBV12-4 to TRBJ2-7, with 7 nucleotides matching TRBD1. V was pared by 7 bases and J by 6 bases, with 12 bases of the junction left unmatched. The CDR3 contains 14 residues.